This TCR beta chain is from a study of cytomegalovirus exposure and HLA in healthy donors. PCR amplification relied on 60 Vbeta primers (plus 13 Jbeta primers). Generated by immunoSEQ multiplex PCR, the TCRdb table keeps only in-frame clones and is missing some. The sample carries about 190,000 clones, around 85% recorded once. The donors were healthy bone marrow donors. The germline V gene has CDR1 SGHDT and CDR2 YYEEEE. The CDR3 runs 14 residues. The V end was cut by 5 bases, the J end by 6 bases, with 15 bases between. The TCR originated in a man in his forties or fifties in good health and CMV-seropositive. The V and J genes are TRBV5-6 and TRBJ2-1; D possibly corresponds to TRBD2 (5 bases). Sequencing used PBMCs. CDR3 in amino acids: CASRQPSQVNEQFF. The CDR3 DNA sequence: TGTGCCAGCAGACAACCTAGCCAAGTCAATGAGCAGTTCTTC.